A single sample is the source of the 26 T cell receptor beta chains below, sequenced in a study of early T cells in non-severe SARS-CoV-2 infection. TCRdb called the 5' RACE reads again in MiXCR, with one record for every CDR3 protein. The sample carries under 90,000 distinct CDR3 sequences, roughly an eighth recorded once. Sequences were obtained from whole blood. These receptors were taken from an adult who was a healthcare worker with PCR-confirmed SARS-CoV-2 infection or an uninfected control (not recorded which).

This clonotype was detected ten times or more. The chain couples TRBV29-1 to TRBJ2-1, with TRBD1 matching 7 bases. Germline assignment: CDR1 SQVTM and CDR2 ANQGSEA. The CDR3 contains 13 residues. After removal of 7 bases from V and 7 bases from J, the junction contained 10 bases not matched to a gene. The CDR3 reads CSARLDRPNEQFF. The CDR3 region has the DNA TGCAGCGCCCGATTGGACAGGCCGAATGAGCAGTTCTTC.

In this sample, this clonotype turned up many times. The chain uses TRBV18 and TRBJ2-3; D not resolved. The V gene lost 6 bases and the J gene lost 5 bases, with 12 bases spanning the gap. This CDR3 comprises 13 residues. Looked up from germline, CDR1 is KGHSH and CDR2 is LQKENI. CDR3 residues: CASSPVPGDTQYF. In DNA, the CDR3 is TGTGCCAGCTCCCCGGTCCCCGGAGATACGCAGTATTTT.

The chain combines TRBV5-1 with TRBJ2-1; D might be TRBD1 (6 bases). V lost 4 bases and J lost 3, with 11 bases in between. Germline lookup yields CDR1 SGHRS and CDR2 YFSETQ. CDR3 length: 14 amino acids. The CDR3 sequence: CASSAGGRYNEQFF. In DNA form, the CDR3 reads TGCGCCAGCAGCGCTGGGGGCCGCTACAATGAGCAGTTCTTC.

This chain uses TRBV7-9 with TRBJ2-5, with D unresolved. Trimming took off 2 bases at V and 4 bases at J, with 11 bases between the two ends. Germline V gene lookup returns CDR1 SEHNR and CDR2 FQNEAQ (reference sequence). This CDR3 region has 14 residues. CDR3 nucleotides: TGTGCCAGCAGCTTATCTTCGGGCGCAGAGACCCAGTACTTC. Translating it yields CASSLSSGAETQYF. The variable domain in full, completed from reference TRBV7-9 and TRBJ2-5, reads DTGVSQNPRHKITKRGQNVTFRCDPISEHNRLYWYRQTLGQGPEFLTYFQNEAQLEKSRLLSDRFSAERPKGSFSTLEIQRTEQGDSAMYLCASSLSSGAETQYFGPGTRLLVL.

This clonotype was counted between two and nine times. The CDR3 DNA is TGCAGCGTTCCGGGACTAGCGGGAGCTGAGCAGTTCTTC. It codes for CSVPGLAGAEQFF. The chain uses TRBV29-1 and TRBJ2-1; 14 positions match TRBD2. In germline, CDR1 is SQVTM, CDR2 ANQGSEA. V gave up 5 bases and J gave up 9 bases; unmatched junction bases: 3. This CDR3 is built from 13 residues.

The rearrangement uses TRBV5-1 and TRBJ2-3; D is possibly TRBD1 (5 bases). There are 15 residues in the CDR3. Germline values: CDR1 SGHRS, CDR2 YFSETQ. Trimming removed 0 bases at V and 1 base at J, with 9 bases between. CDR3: CASSLEGQGTDTQYF. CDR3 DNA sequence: TGCGCCAGCAGCTTGGAGGGGCAGGGCACAGATACGCAGTATTTT.

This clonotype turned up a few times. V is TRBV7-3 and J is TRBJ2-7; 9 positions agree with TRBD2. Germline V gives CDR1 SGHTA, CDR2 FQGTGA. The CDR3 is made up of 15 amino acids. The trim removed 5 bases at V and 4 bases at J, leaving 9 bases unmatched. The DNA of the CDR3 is TGTGCCAGCAGCCCCGGGCTAGCGGGGAAATACGAGCAGTACTTC. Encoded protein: CASSPGLAGKYEQYF. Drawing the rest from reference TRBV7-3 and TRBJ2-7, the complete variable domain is GAGVSQTPSNKVTEKGKYVELRCDPISGHTALYWYRQSLGQGPEFLIYFQGTGAADDSGLPNDRFFAVRPEGSVSTLKIQRTERGDSAVYLCASSPGLAGKYEQYFGPGTRLTVT.

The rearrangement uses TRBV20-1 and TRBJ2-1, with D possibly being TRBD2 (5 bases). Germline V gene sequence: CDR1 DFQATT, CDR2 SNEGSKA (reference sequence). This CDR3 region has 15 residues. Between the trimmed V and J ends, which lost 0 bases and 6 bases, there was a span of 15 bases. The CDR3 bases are TGCAGTGCTAGAGATCACGGGGTAAGGGTCAATGAGCAGTTCTTC. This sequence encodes CSARDHGVRVNEQFF.

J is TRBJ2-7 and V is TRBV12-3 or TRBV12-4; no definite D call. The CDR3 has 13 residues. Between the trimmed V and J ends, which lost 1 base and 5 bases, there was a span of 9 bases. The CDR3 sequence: CASSLVSTDEQYF. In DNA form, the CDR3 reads TGTGCCAGCAGTTTAGTTTCAACCGACGAGCAGTACTTC.

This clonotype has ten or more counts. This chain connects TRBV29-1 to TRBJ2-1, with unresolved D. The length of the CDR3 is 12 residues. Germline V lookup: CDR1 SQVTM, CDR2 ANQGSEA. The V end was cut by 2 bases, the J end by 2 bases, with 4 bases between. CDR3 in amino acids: CSVERTYNEQFF. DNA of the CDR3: TGCAGCGTTGAACGTACCTACAATGAGCAGTTCTTC.

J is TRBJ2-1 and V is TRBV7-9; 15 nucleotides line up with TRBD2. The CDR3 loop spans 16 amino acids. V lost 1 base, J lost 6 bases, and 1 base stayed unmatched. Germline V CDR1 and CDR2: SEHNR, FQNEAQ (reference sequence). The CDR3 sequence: CASSLGTSGRGNEQFF. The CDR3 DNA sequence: TGTGCCAGCAGCTTAGGGACTAGCGGGAGGGGCAATGAGCAGTTCTTC.

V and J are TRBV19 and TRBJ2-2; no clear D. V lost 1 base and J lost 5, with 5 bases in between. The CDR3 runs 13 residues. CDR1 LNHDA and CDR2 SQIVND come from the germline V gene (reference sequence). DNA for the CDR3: TGTGCCAGTAGTATAGTGACTACCGGGGAGCTGTTTTTT. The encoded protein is CASSIVTTGELFF.

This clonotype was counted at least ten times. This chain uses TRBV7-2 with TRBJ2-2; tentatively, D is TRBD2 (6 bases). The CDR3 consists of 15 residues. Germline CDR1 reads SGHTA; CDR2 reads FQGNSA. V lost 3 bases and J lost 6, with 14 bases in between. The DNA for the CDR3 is TGTGCCAGCAGCTTCGCTCTCGGGGACTCCGGGGAGCTGTTTTTT. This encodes CASSFALGDSGELFF.

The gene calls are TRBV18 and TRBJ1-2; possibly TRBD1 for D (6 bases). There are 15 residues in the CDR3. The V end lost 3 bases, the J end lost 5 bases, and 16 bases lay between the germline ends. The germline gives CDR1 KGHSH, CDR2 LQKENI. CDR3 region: CASSPLETGGYGYTF. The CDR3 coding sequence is TGTGCCAGCTCACCGCTCGAGACAGGCGGTTATGGCTACACCTTC.

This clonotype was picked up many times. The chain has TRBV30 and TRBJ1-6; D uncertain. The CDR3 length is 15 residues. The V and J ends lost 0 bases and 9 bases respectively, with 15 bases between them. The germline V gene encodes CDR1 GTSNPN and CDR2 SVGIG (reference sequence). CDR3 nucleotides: TGTGCCTGGAGTGTACGTGGTCTACAGAGTTCACCCCTCCACTTT. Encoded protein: CAWSVRGLQSSPLHF.

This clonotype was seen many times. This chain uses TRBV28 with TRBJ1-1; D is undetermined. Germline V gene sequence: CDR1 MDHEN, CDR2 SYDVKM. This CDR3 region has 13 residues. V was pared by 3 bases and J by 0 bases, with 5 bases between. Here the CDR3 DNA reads TGTGCCAGCAGTTTTGAGATGAACACTGAAGCTTTCTTT. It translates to CASSFEMNTEAFF. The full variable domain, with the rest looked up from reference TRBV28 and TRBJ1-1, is DVKVTQSSRYLVKRTGEKVFLECVQDMDHENMFWYRQDPGLGLRLIYFSYDVKMKEKGDIPEGYSVSREKKERFSLILESASTNQTSMYLCASSFEMNTEAFFGQGTRLTVV.

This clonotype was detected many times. CDR3 nucleotides: TGTGCCAGCAGAAGCACAGGGGCAACTAATGAAAAACTGTTTTTT. Translated: CASRSTGATNEKLFF. The chain carries TRBV12-3 or TRBV12-4 and TRBJ1-4, with 7 nucleotides matching TRBD1. J lost 0 bases, V lost 6 bases, and 4 bases had no gene match. The CDR3 has 15 residues.

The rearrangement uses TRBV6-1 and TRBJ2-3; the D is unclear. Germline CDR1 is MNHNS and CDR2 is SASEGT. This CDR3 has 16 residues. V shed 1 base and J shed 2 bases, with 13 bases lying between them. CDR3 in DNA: TGTGCCAGCAGTGAAGAGTCAGCACTGGCCACAGATACGCAGTATTTT. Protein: CASSEESALATDTQYF.

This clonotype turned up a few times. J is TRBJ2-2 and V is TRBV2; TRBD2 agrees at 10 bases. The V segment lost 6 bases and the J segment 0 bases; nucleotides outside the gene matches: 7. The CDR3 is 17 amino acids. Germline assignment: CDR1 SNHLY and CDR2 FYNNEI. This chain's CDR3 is CASRRTSGQPNTGELFF. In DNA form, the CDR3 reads TGTGCCAGCAGGAGGACTAGCGGACAACCGAACACCGGGGAGCTGTTTTTT.

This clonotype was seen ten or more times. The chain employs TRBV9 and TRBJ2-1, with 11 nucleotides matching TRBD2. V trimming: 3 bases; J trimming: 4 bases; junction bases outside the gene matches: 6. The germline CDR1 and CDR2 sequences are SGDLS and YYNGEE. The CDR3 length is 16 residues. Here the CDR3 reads CASSARGTSGYNEQFF. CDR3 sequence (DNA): TGTGCCAGCAGCGCCCGGGGGACTAGCGGATACAATGAGCAGTTCTTC.

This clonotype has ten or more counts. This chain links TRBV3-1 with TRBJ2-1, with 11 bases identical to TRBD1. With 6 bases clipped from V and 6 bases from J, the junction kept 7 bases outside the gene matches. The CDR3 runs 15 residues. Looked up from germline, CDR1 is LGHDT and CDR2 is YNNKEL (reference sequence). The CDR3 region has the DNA TGTGCCAGCAGTTCCGCCGGGACAGGGGGCAATGAGCAGTTCTTC. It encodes CASSSAGTGGNEQFF.

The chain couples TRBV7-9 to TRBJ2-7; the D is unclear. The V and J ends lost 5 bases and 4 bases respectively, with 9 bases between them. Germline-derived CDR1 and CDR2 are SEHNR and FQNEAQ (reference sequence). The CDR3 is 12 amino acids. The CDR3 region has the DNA TGTGCCAGCAGCCCAACAGATTACGAGCAGTACTTC. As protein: CASSPTDYEQYF.

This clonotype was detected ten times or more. The CDR3 bases are TGTGCCAGCAGCTTGCAGGGAGTCACCGGGGAGCTGTTTTTT. Amino acid sequence: CASSLQGVTGELFF. The chain recombines TRBV7-3 with TRBJ2-2; D might be TRBD1 or TRBD2, each matching 5 bases. Per germline, CDR1 SGHTA and CDR2 FQGTGA. V lost 3 bases and J lost 4, with 9 bases in between. The CDR3 covers 14 residues.

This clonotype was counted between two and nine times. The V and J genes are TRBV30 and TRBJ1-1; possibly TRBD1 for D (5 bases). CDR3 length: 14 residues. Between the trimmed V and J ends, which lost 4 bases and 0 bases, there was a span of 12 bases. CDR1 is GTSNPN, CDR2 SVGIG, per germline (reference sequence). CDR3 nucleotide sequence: TGTGCCTGGAACCTCGGACAAGTGAACACTGAAGCTTTCTTT. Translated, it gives CAWNLGQVNTEAFF.

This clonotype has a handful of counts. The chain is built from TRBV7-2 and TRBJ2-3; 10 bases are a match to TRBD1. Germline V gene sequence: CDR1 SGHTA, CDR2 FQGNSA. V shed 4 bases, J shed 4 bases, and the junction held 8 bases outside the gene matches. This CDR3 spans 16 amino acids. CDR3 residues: CASSSGGTGAADTQYF. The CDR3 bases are TGTGCCAGCAGCTCAGGCGGGACAGGGGCAGCAGATACGCAGTATTTT.

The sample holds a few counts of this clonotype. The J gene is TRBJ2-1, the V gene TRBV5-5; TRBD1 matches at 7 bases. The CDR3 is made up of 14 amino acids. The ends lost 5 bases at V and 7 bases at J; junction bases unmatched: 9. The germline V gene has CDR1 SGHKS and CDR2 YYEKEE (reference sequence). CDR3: CASRNRQGTNEQFF. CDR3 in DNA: TGTGCCAGCAGGAACAGACAGGGTACGAATGAGCAGTTCTTC.